A selection of T cell receptor beta chains follows, all from one sample in a study of OX40 agonist ivuxolimab in advanced cancers. Method: immunoSEQ multiplex PCR; TCRdb's copy keeps in-frame clones and lacks some. The table includes 42,000 or so clones, more than 80% detected once. The sequencing used CD4+ or CD8+ T cells sorted from blood, collected in a trial of the OX40 agonist ivuxolimab. The receptor source for this set is an adult with an advanced solid tumor such as melanoma, head and neck, liver or kidney cancer. The CDR3 runs from the conserved cysteine through the conserved F or W. Each record gives: V gene, D gene, J gene, clone size, CDR3 DNA, CDR3 protein. D genes are given only for firm matches. Rows give clone size only sometimes, using once, few, many, or a class for an expanded clone.

v_gene: TRBV7-6
d_gene: .
j_gene: TRBJ2-5
abundance: .
CDR3nt: TGTGCCAGCAGCTTAGCGGTAGCTTTGATCCAAGAGACCCAGTACTTC
CDR3aa: CASSLAVALIQETQYF

v_gene: TRBV28
d_gene: .
j_gene: TRBJ1-2
abundance: .
CDR3nt: TGTGCCAGCAGCCCCATGGACAGTTTCGTGTCCGGCTACACCTTC
CDR3aa: CASSPMDSFVSGYTF

v_gene: TRBV2
d_gene: .
j_gene: TRBJ1-4
abundance: .
CDR3nt: TGTGCCAGCAGTGATTGGCGGAGGGTTGATGAAAAACTGTTTTTT
CDR3aa: CASSDWRRVDEKLFF

v_gene: TRBV4-2
d_gene: .
j_gene: TRBJ2-7
abundance: .
CDR3nt: TGTGCCAGCAGCCAAGAGTTTCCCTCCTACGAGCAGTACTTC
CDR3aa: CASSQEFPSYEQYF

v_gene: TRBV5-4
d_gene: .
j_gene: TRBJ2-7
abundance: .
CDR3nt: TGTGCCAGCAGCTTAGAGGGGGTGGGTAGCGAGCAGTACTTC
CDR3aa: CASSLEGVGSEQYF

v_gene: TRBV7-2
d_gene: .
j_gene: TRBJ1-1
abundance: .
CDR3nt: TGTGCCAGCAGCAAGCAGGGCTACACTGAAGCTTTCTTT
CDR3aa: CASSKQGYTEAFF

v_gene: TRBV6-1
d_gene: .
j_gene: TRBJ2-1
abundance: .
CDR3nt: TGTGCCAGCAGTGAAGGGGATAGCTCCTACAATGAGCAGTTCTTC
CDR3aa: CASSEGDSSYNEQFF

v_gene: TRBV28
d_gene: .
j_gene: TRBJ2-3
abundance: .
CDR3nt: TGTGCCAGCAGTTTGGTACAGGACGGAAGAGATACGCAGTATTTT
CDR3aa: CASSLVQDGRDTQYF

v_gene: TRBV5-1
d_gene: .
j_gene: TRBJ2-7
abundance: .
CDR3nt: TGCGCCAGCAGCTTGAACGGTTTCTACGAGCAGTACTTC
CDR3aa: CASSLNGFYEQYF

v_gene: TRBV7-7
d_gene: TRBD2
j_gene: TRBJ2-1
abundance: .
CDR3nt: TGTGCCAGCAGCTTGGATCCTAGCGGGAGGGCCGAGAATGAGCAGTTCTTC
CDR3aa: CASSLDPSGRAENEQFF

v_gene: TRBV11-3
d_gene: TRBD1
j_gene: TRBJ1-2
abundance: once
CDR3nt: TGTGCCAGCAGCGCCCGCGGGACAGCCTTTTTTGGAACCTCCATCTTC
CDR3aa: CASSARGTAFFGTSIF

v_gene: TRBV4-1
d_gene: TRBD1
j_gene: TRBJ1-1
abundance: .
CDR3nt: TGCGCCAGCAGCCAGGGGACAGGGGTGGAAGCTTTCTTT
CDR3aa: CASSQGTGVEAFF

v_gene: TRBV7-9
d_gene: TRBD2
j_gene: TRBJ2-7
abundance: .
CDR3nt: TGTGCCAGCAGCTTACGACTAGCGGGCCACGAGCAGTACTTC
CDR3aa: CASSLRLAGHEQYF

v_gene: TRBV13
d_gene: .
j_gene: TRBJ2-7
abundance: .
CDR3nt: TGTGCCAGCAGCGCCACCCTTGACGGGATCCTCGAGCAGTACTTC
CDR3aa: CASSATLDGILEQYF

v_gene: TRBV7-2
d_gene: .
j_gene: TRBJ2-7
abundance: few
CDR3nt: TGTGCCAGCGTGCTGGGATACGAGCAGTACTTC
CDR3aa: CASVLGYEQYF

v_gene: TRBV4-1
d_gene: TRBD2
j_gene: TRBJ2-7
abundance: .
CDR3nt: TGCGCCAGCAGCCACCGGGACCCGGGGGGCTCCTACGAGCAGTACTTC
CDR3aa: CASSHRDPGGSYEQYF

v_gene: TRBV7-9
d_gene: .
j_gene: TRBJ1-1
abundance: .
CDR3nt: TGTGCCAGCAGGAGTGGGGCCTGGGAGAACACTGAAGCTTTCTTT
CDR3aa: CASRSGAWENTEAFF

v_gene: TRBV19
d_gene: .
j_gene: TRBJ2-7
abundance: .
CDR3nt: TGTGCCAGTAGTATAACAGATTCCTACGAGCAGTACTTC
CDR3aa: CASSITDSYEQYF

v_gene: TRBV6-1
d_gene: .
j_gene: TRBJ1-1
abundance: many
CDR3nt: TGTGCCAGCAGCCACCCAGCGATGAACACTGAAGCTTTCTTT
CDR3aa: CASSHPAMNTEAFF

v_gene: TRBV27
d_gene: .
j_gene: TRBJ1-1
abundance: .
CDR3nt: TGTGCCAGCAGTTTAGGGGGGACGGGAGTCGCTGAAGCTTTCTTT
CDR3aa: CASSLGGTGVAEAFF

v_gene: TRBV10-1
d_gene: .
j_gene: TRBJ1-5
abundance: .
CDR3nt: TGCGCCAGCAGTGACAGGAGCGGAACAGGGAACTCTCAGCCCCAGCATTTT
CDR3aa: CASSDRSGTGNSQPQHF

v_gene: TRBV27
d_gene: .
j_gene: TRBJ2-1
abundance: .
CDR3nt: TGTGCCAGCAGTTTAGGACCGGAGCAGTTCTTC
CDR3aa: CASSLGPEQFF

v_gene: TRBV6-1
d_gene: .
j_gene: TRBJ2-1
abundance: few
CDR3nt: TGTGCCAGCAGTGATCTCGGGGGATCCTACAATGAGCAGTTCTTC
CDR3aa: CASSDLGGSYNEQFF